The next 29 T cell receptor beta chains were all read from a single sample in a study of identical twins. TCRdb called the 5' RACE reads again in MiXCR, with one record for every CDR3 protein. The sample holds around 300,000 distinct CDR3 sequences, 8% to 9% seen once. These data also featured in a second study, about yellow fever vaccine responses in identical twins.

Sequenced input: memory (CD45RO+) T cells sorted from blood. These receptor sequences come from a woman under 30 in good health.

The CDR3 nucleotides are TGTGCCAGCTCACCACCGATAGTAGCGGGACTTACAAGCACAGATACGCAGTATTTT. Translation: CASSPPIVAGLTSTDTQYF. J is TRBJ2-3 and V is TRBV18; TRBD2 matches at 8 bases. The CDR3 has 19 amino acids. In germline, CDR1 is KGHSH, CDR2 LQKENI. The trim removed 0 bases at V and 0 bases at J, leaving 11 bases unmatched.

This clonotype was observed many times. V and J are TRBV28 and TRBJ1-5, with TRBD1 identical over 7 bases. Per germline, CDR1 MDHEN and CDR2 SYDVKM. The ends lost 4 bases at V and 3 bases at J; junction bases unmatched: 6. This CDR3 is 15 amino acids long. The CDR3 nucleotides are TGTGCCAGCAGTTCAACGACAGGGCTCAATCAGCCCCAGCATTTT. It specifies CASSSTTGLNQPQHF. The variable domain in full, with the rest retrieved from reference TRBV28 and TRBJ1-5, is DVKVTQSSRYLVKRTGEKVFLECVQDMDHENMFWYRQDPGLGLRLIYFSYDVKMKEKGDIPEGYSVSREKKERFSLILESASTNQTSMYLCASSSTTGLNQPQHFGDGTRLSIL.

V usage is TRBV7-9 and J usage is TRBJ2-3; D gene uncertain. CDR3 length: 14 residues. From germline, CDR1 is SEHNR and CDR2 FQNEAQ (reference sequence). The V and J ends lost 1 base and 2 bases respectively, with 7 bases between them. DNA for the CDR3: TGTGCCAGCAGCTTAGGTTCCAACACAGATACGCAGTATTTT. Its translation is CASSLGSNTDTQYF. The variable domain in full, completed from reference TRBV7-9 and TRBJ2-3, reads DTGVSQNPRHKITKRGQNVTFRCDPISEHNRLYWYRQTLGQGPEFLTYFQNEAQLEKSRLLSDRFSAERPKGSFSTLEIQRTEQGDSAMYLCASSLGSNTDTQYFGPGTRLTVL.

This chain links TRBV28 with TRBJ2-7, with TRBD1 matching 8 bases. The CDR3 is 13 residues long. V trimming: 5 bases; J trimming: 9 bases; junction bases outside the gene matches: 9. CDR1 MDHEN and CDR2 SYDVKM come from the germline V gene. The CDR3 DNA is TGTGCCAGCAGTCCAGGACAGGGTTCGGGGCAGTACGTC. Translated: CASSPGQGSGQYV.

This clonotype came up many times. The rearrangement joins TRBV4-1 to TRBJ2-1; TRBD2 matches at 14 bases. Germline CDR1 and CDR2: MGHRA and YSYEKL. This CDR3 region has 17 residues. V shed 3 bases, J shed 7 bases, and the junction held 8 bases outside the gene matches. The CDR3 DNA follows: TGCGCCAGCAGCCAGCAGGGGACTAGCGGGAGTGGGAATGAGCAGTTCTTC. Residues: CASSQQGTSGSGNEQFF.

This clonotype showed up many times. CDR3 bases: TGCGCCAGCAACAGGGACGGATTCGCTGAAGCTTTCTTT. Translated: CASNRDGFAEAFF. The V and J genes are TRBV5-1 and TRBJ1-1; D possibly corresponds to TRBD1 (6 bases). The CDR3 runs to 13 residues. Germline V gene lookup returns CDR1 SGHRS and CDR2 YFSETQ. Deletions cut 6 bases from V and 6 bases from J, with 15 bases between.

In this sample, this clonotype turned up a few times. The V gene is TRBV3-1, the J gene TRBJ1-3; D gene unclear. Trimming took off 5 bases at V and 0 bases at J, with 8 bases between the two ends. CDR3 length: 14 amino acids. The V gene's germline CDR1 is LGHDT and CDR2 YNNKEL (reference sequence). In DNA, the CDR3 is TGTGCCAGCAGCAACGGGTTCTCTGGAAACACCATATATTTT. It is translated as CASSNGFSGNTIYF.

This clonotype turned up a few times. The gene calls are TRBV7-8 and TRBJ2-3, with 8 bases aligning to TRBD2. Unmatched junction bases numbered 14, after V lost 5 bases and J lost 4 bases. CDR1 is SGHVS and CDR2 is FQNEAQ in the germline V gene. The CDR3 loop spans 17 amino acids. CDR3 coding DNA: TGTGCCAGCAGCGTCGGACTAGCTGTTAACGTCCCAGATACGCAGTATTTT. Protein product: CASSVGLAVNVPDTQYF. The variable domain in full, completed from reference TRBV7-8 and TRBJ2-3, reads GAGVSQSPRYKVAKRGQDVALRCDPISGHVSLFWYQQALGQGPEFLTYFQNEAQLDKSGLPSDRFFAERPEGSVSTLKIQRTQQEDSAVYLCASSVGLAVNVPDTQYFGPGTRLTVL.

This clonotype was observed a few times. The chain employs TRBV29-1 and TRBJ2-5; 9 positions agree with TRBD1. The germline V gene encodes CDR1 SQVTM and CDR2 ANQGSEA. V trimming: 7 bases; J trimming: 5 bases; junction bases outside the gene matches: 5. The CDR3 covers 12 residues. CDR3 in amino acids: CSGWTGVETQYF. The CDR3 DNA is TGCAGCGGATGGACAGGGGTGGAGACCCAGTACTTC.

This chain joins TRBV20-1 and TRBJ1-5; possibly TRBD1 for D (5 bases). V dropped 0 bases and J dropped 1 base, with 13 bases sitting between them. Germline V gives CDR1 DFQATT, CDR2 SNEGSKA (reference sequence). CDR3 size: 16 residues. CDR3 in DNA: TGCAGTGCTAGAGATCTAGGCGACAGCAGCAATCAGCCCCAGCATTTT. It codes for CSARDLGDSSNQPQHF.

A remark on this clonotype: Germline and junction disagree at one end, which may indicate a read error. CDR3 sequence (DNA): TGTGCCAGCAGTCCTCATCTAGCGGGGGGGCTGTTTTTT. Translation: CASSPHLAGGLFF. This chain connects TRBV2 to TRBJ2-2, with 11 positions matching TRBD2. CDR1 and CDR2 from the germline V gene are SNHLY and FYNNEI. The CDR3 is made up of 13 amino acids.

This clonotype has a handful of counts. At one of its ends the junction is not consistent with the germline gene, which may arise from a read error. V usage is TRBV6-1 and J usage is TRBJ1-5; 8 bases are a match to TRBD1. The germline CDR1 and CDR2 sequences are MNHNS and SASEGT. The CDR3 extends over 14 amino acids. As DNA, the CDR3 is TGTGCCAGCAGCGAAGACAGGGGTGGTCAGCCCCAGCATTTT. As protein: CASSEDRGGQPQHF.

This clonotype has a handful of counts. The rearrangement uses TRBV24-1 and TRBJ2-5, with 11 nucleotides matching TRBD2. J lost 5 bases, V lost 4 bases, and 5 bases had no gene match. The CDR3 consists of 15 residues. CDR1 is KGHDR and CDR2 is SFDVKD in the germline V gene. CDR3 coding DNA: TGTGCCACCAGTGAACTAGCGGGAGTCGGGGAGACCCAGTACTTC. Its protein product is CATSELAGVGETQYF.

Many counts were recorded for this clonotype. V is TRBV5-1 and J is TRBJ2-3; D uncertain. This CDR3 contains 14 residues. Trimming cost V 1 base and J 2 bases, with 8 bases left between them. In germline, CDR1 is SGHRS, CDR2 YFSETQ. The chain's CDR3 is CASSLIQITDTQYF. The DNA for the CDR3 is TGCGCCAGCAGCTTGATACAGATCACAGATACGCAGTATTTT.

This clonotype was counted only a few times. The rearrangement uses TRBV20-1 and TRBJ2-1; 10 nucleotides match TRBD2. J gave up 8 bases and V 6 bases, and 16 bases lay outside the gene matches. The germline gives CDR1 DFQATT, CDR2 SNEGSKA (reference sequence). The CDR3 contains 16 residues. CDR3 loop: CSAILAGSVVAHEQFF. The CDR3, as DNA: TGCAGTGCCATACTAGCGGGAAGTGTTGTAGCGCATGAGCAGTTCTTC.

This clonotype was found many times. The V gene is TRBV28, the J gene TRBJ2-7, with TRBD1 matching 9 bases. Unmatched junction bases numbered 8, after V lost 6 bases and J lost 2 bases. Germline CDR1 reads MDHEN; CDR2 reads SYDVKM. There are 15 residues in the CDR3. CDR3 nucleotides: TGTGCCAGCAGAAAGGACAGGGGATCGACCTACGAGCAGTACGTC. Translation gives CASRKDRGSTYEQYV.

This clonotype appeared a few times. This chain joins TRBV7-9 and TRBJ1-5, with D possibly matching TRBD1 (6 bases). V lost 5 bases and J 4 bases, leaving 15 bases between the germline ends. There are 15 residues in the CDR3. Germline CDR1 reads SEHNR; CDR2 reads FQNEAQ (reference sequence). Here the CDR3 DNA reads TGTGCCAGCAGCCGGGGGAATCAGGGGAATCAGCCCCAGCATTTT. Translated: CASSRGNQGNQPQHF.

There are many counts of this clonotype. V and J are TRBV12-3 or TRBV12-4 and TRBJ1-6, with D possibly matching TRBD1 (5 bases). The CDR3 has 15 amino acids. V dropped 1 base and J dropped 6 bases, with 10 bases sitting between them. In DNA, the CDR3 is TGTGCCAGCAGTTTAGATGGGGCGCTTAATTCACCCCTCCACTTT. It yields the protein CASSLDGALNSPLHF.

This clonotype was seen more than once but under ten times. The rearrangement uses TRBV11-2 and TRBJ2-1; D is ambiguous. This CDR3 region has 12 residues. V dropped 3 bases and J dropped 6 bases, with 6 bases sitting between them. Germline CDR1 and CDR2: SGHAT and FQNNGV. CDR3 nucleotide sequence: TGTGCCAGCAGCTTTAGATTCAATGAGCAGTTCTTC. Translated: CASSFRFNEQFF. Full variable domain (rest looked up from reference TRBV11-2 and TRBJ2-1): EAGVAQSPRYKIIEKRQSVAFWCNPISGHATLYWYQQILGQGPKLLIQFQNNGVVDDSQLPKDRFSAERLKGVDSTLKIQPAKLEDSAVYLCASSFRFNEQFFGPGTRLTVL.

This clonotype was recorded many times. V and J are TRBV29-1 and TRBJ2-1; D remains ambiguous. The CDR3 contains 14 residues. Trimming cost V 8 bases and J 10 bases, with 24 bases left between them. Germline assignment: CDR1 SQVTM and CDR2 ANQGSEA. Here the CDR3 reads CSLLETNPTKEQFF. In DNA form, the CDR3 reads TGCAGCCTCCTGGAAACTAACCCCACCAAAGAGCAGTTCTTC.

This clonotype has more than one count but fewer than ten. The chain carries TRBV19 and TRBJ2-1, with 11 bases fitting TRBD2. The CDR3 totals 16 residues. V gave up 5 bases and J gave up 3 bases; unmatched junction bases: 6. In germline, CDR1 is LNHDA, CDR2 SQIVND (reference sequence). The CDR3 bases are TGTGCCAGTAGTCTATCGACTAGCGGGATCTACAATGAGCAGTTCTTC. It yields the protein CASSLSTSGIYNEQFF.

The genes are TRBV29-1 and TRBJ2-1, with 8 bases aligning to TRBD2. This CDR3 contains 15 residues. Germline loops: CDR1 SQVTM, CDR2 ANQGSEA. The ends lost 4 bases at V and 8 bases at J; junction bases unmatched: 13. The CDR3 protein is CSVVLAGTVGHEQFF. The CDR3 DNA reads as TGCAGCGTTGTATTAGCGGGGACGGTCGGCCATGAGCAGTTCTTC.

In this sample, this clonotype turned up many times. V usage is TRBV5-1 and J usage is TRBJ2-4, with 7 positions matching TRBD1. CDR1 and CDR2 (germline): SGHRS, YFSETQ. This CDR3 contains 18 residues. Trimming cost V 4 bases and J 0 bases; bases outside gene matches: 13. This CDR3 reads CASSPKFTGDLAKNIQYF. CDR3 DNA: TGCGCCAGCAGCCCTAAATTCACAGGGGATCTAGCCAAAAACATTCAGTACTTC.

This clonotype was detected many times. This chain uses TRBV12-3 or TRBV12-4 with TRBJ1-2; D remains unclear. Trimming shortened V by 6 bases and J by 2 bases, and 19 bases separated the two germline ends. This CDR3 is 16 amino acids long. CDR3 residues: CASSPGLVGYNYGYTF. The CDR3 DNA sequence: TGTGCCAGCAGCCCGGGTCTGGTTGGTTACAACTATGGCTACACCTTC.

A few counts support this clonotype. The chain employs TRBV11-2 and TRBJ2-3; possibly TRBD2 for D (5 bases). With 4 bases removed from V and 5 bases from J, the gap between germline ends came to 25 bases. The CDR3 runs to 18 residues. Germline V lookup: CDR1 SGHAT, CDR2 FQNNGV. CDR3 region: CASSYPPGADPYKDTQYF. The CDR3 nucleotides read TGTGCCAGCAGCTACCCTCCCGGAGCGGACCCTTACAAAGATACGCAGTATTTT.

A few counts support this clonotype. This rearrangement joins TRBV25-1 to TRBJ2-5; TRBD2 might be the D (7 bases). This CDR3 is built from 15 residues. The V end was cut by 3 bases, the J end by 4 bases, with 15 bases between. Germline V gives CDR1 MGHDK, CDR2 SYGVNS. As DNA, the CDR3 is TGTGCCAGCAGTGAGGGGGGGCTGACAGGAGAGACCCAGTACTTC. It is translated as CASSEGGLTGETQYF.

This clonotype came up many times. This chain links TRBV5-1 with TRBJ2-1; 10 nucleotides line up with TRBD2. Trimming cost V 0 bases and J 9 bases; bases outside gene matches: 9. This CDR3 has 16 residues. Germline V lookup: CDR1 SGHRS, CDR2 YFSETQ. This CDR3 reads CASSLVGLAGAGEQFF. The CDR3 DNA reads TGCGCCAGCAGCTTGGTTGGTCTAGCGGGAGCTGGTGAGCAGTTCTTC.

The rearrangement joins TRBV25-1 to TRBJ2-2; D is unclear. V shed 1 base and J shed 13 bases, with 16 bases lying between them. Germline values: CDR1 MGHDK, CDR2 SYGVNS. This CDR3 spans 14 amino acids. The CDR3 protein is CASSEWVGKERLFF. The DNA of the CDR3 is TGTGCCAGCAGTGAATGGGTAGGGAAGGAAAGGCTGTTTTTT.

The table lists this clonotype with many counts. This chain connects TRBV2 to TRBJ2-1; D is possibly TRBD2 (6 bases). The V end lost 8 bases, the J end lost 6 bases, and 20 bases lay between the germline ends. The CDR3 is made up of 15 amino acids. The germline gives CDR1 SNHLY, CDR2 FYNNEI. CDR3 amino acids: CASRGSGGNVNEQFF. The CDR3 DNA reads TGTGCCAGCCGTGGGTCCGGGGGAAACGTCAATGAGCAGTTCTTC.